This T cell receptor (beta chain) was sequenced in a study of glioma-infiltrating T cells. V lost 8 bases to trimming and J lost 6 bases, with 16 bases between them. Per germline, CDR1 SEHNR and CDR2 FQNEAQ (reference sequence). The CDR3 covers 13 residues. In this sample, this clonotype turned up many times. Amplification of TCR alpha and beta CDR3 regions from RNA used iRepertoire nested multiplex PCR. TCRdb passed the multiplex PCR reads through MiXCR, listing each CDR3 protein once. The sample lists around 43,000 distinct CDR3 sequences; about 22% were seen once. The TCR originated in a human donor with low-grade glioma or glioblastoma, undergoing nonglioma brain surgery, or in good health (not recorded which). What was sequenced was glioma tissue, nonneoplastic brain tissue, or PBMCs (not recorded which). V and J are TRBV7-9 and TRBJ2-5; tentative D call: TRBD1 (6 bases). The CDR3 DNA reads TGTGCCAGCTCACCAGGGGCAGAAAAGACCCAGTACTTC. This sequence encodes CASSPGAEKTQYF.